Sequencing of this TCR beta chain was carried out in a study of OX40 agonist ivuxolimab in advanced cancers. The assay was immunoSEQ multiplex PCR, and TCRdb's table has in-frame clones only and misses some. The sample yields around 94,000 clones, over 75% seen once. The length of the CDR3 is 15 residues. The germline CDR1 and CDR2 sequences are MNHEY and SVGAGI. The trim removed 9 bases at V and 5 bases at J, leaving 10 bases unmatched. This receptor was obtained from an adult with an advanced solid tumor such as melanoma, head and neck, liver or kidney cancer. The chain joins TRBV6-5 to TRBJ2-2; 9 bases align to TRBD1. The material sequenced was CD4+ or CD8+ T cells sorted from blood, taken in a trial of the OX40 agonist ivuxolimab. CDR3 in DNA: TGTGCCAGTTTCGATACAGGGGGCCGGACCGGGGAGCTGTTTTTT. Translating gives CASFDTGGRTGELFF.